This T cell receptor beta chain was found in a study of T-cell reconstitution after alpha-beta-depleted transplantation in children. Points from the study as a whole: Diversity and T-cell counts at one year after transplant derived mostly from new T cells. Expanded clones from the graft, numbering several hundred, reportedly supplied alpha-beta T cells about two months after transplant. The high TCRbeta diversity at day 60 in some patients came from surviving recipient T cells and thymic progenitors.

This sample's TCRbeta library carried unique molecular identifier barcodes. TCRdb reprocessed the PCR reads via MiXCR and lists one record per CDR3 protein. The table shows about 300,000 distinct CDR3 sequences, with 6.5% to 9% occurring only once. In its sample, this clonotype was seen a few times. Its matching antigen is unknown. CDR1 is MNHNS, CDR2 SASEGT, per germline. The CDR3 is 14 amino acids. The germline V and J ends were trimmed by 6 bases and 4 bases, with 16 bases remaining between them. The rearrangement uses TRBV6-1 and TRBJ2-7; a weak D match, TRBD1 (6 bases). This receptor was identified in a female patient younger than 10 who had a stem cell transplant for Fanconi anemia, so the T cells may come from the graft donor. The source material was peripheral blood, sampled 360 days after TCRalphabeta/CD19-depleted stem cell transplant. DNA of the CDR3: TGTGCCAGCAGGGGGGTACAGGGTCGTTACGAGCAGTACTTC. Protein: CASRGVQGRYEQYF.